This T cell receptor beta chain was recorded in a study of cytomegalovirus exposure and HLA in healthy donors. CDR1 and CDR2 from the germline V gene are MDHEN and SYDVKM. The CDR3 consists of 14 residues. The V end lost 5 bases, the J end lost 4 bases, and 12 bases lay between the germline ends. Amplification used 60 Vbeta primers and 13 Jbeta primers. The repertoire was sequenced with immunoSEQ multiplex PCR; TCRdb's copy has only in-frame clones and lacks some. Here the sample spans over 150,000 clones, 77% being singletons. Study-wide results and caveats: Analysis was performed later, and it showed HLA-associated TCR beta chains to be more clonally expanded than equally common others. The records held CMV serostatus as the only immune exposure information.

Concerning this clone itself: The antigen is undetermined.

This receptor was identified in a man aged 30 to 39 in good health and CMV-seropositive. This chain connects TRBV28 to TRBJ2-4, with D perhaps matching TRBD1 (5 bases). Sequenced: PBMCs. The CDR3 sequence is CASSPQGGKNIQYF. The DNA of the CDR3 is TGTGCCAGCAGTCCCCAGGGTGGGAAAAACATTCAGTACTTC.